This T cell receptor (beta chain) was captured by sequencing in a study of human thymus T cells. General observations from the study: It looked as if thymic and blood repertoires used V and J genes in a biased way.

All donors were healthy Finnish infants who were undergoing corrective surgery to treat congenital heart defects. Only four of the eight donors provided an approximately 0.45-1 mL blood sample. The protocol was immunoSEQ multiplex PCR, while the TCRdb copy is restricted to in-frame clones and leaves out a portion. The sample lists tens of thousands of clones, 90% to 95% occurring once. On this clone: Its antigen is still unknown. A junction boundary mismatches the germline segment, possibly from a read error.

Material: blood. The clonotype comes from a boy under two years old with a congenital heart defect but otherwise immunologically healthy.

The DNA for the CDR3 is TGCTCAGCCAAGGGACAGGGGTTTAGGTATGGCTACACCTTC. As protein: CSAKGQGFRYGYTF. The V and J genes are TRBV19 and TRBJ1-2; 10 bases line up with TRBD1. Looked up from germline, CDR1 is LNHDA and CDR2 is SQIVND (reference sequence). The CDR3 is 14 residues long.